These 22 T cell receptor beta chains were sequenced from one sample in a study of T cells in Graves' hyperthyroidism and ophthalmopathy. RNA transcripts served as the template for amplifying TCR beta CDR3 regions. The HTBI primer set was used in a first-round RT-PCR of the TCR CDR3. MiXCR was run by TCRdb on the multiplex PCR reads, yielding one entry per CDR3 protein. The table lists approximately 620,000 distinct CDR3 sequences, 14% of them singletons. Sample: blood. Receptors were obtained from a woman in her 30s with Graves' hyperthyroidism that later progressed to Graves' ophthalmopathy.

The rearrangement joins TRBV11-1 to TRBJ1-4; no reliable D call. This CDR3 has 14 residues. V shed 5 bases and J shed 8 bases, with 15 bases lying between them. CDR1 is SGHAT, CDR2 FQDESV, per germline (reference sequence). CDR3 residues: CASSPPWVVEKLFF. CDR3 DNA sequence: TGTGCCAGCAGCCCCCCCTGGGTGGTAGAAAAACTGTTTTTT.

The sample holds many counts of this clonotype. The chain joins TRBV6-2 or TRBV6-3 to TRBJ2-3; D is unclear. Germline-derived CDR1 and CDR2 are MNHEY and SVGEGT. V gave up 8 bases and J gave up 2 bases, with 11 bases separating them. The CDR3 has 13 residues. DNA of the CDR3: TGTGCCAGCGGCGGCGGTATCACAGATACGCAGTATTTT. This encodes CASGGGITDTQYF.

This clonotype was counted only a few times. The chain carries TRBV11-2 and TRBJ2-2; D is unclear. This CDR3 contains 13 residues. CDR1 is SGHAT, CDR2 FQNNGV, per germline. Trimming removed 1 base at V and 9 bases at J, with 9 bases between. CDR3: CASSLGVGWELFF. The CDR3 nucleotides read TGTGCCAGCAGCTTAGGGGTGGGATGGGAGCTGTTTTTT.

This clonotype was observed a handful of times. The chain links TRBV15 to TRBJ2-5, with D possibly matching TRBD2 (6 bases). Germline CDR1 reads LNHNV; CDR2 reads YYDKDF (reference sequence). V was trimmed by 3 bases and J by 4 bases, leaving 15 bases between them. The CDR3 runs 15 residues. CDR3 amino acids: CATSRGGVSGETQYF. The CDR3 coding sequence is TGTGCCACCAGCAGGGGCGGGGTAAGCGGAGAGACCCAGTACTTC.

There are many counts of this clonotype. V and J are TRBV28 and TRBJ2-1; possibly TRBD1 for D (6 bases). The CDR3 has 14 residues. The V and J ends lost 5 bases and 12 bases respectively, with 20 bases between them. From germline, CDR1 is MDHEN and CDR2 SYDVKM. The CDR3 coding sequence is TGTGCCAGCAGTCCCCCGGGACAACTTGAGCGGCAGTTCTTC. It is translated as CASSPPGQLERQFF.

This clonotype has only one observation. A read error may explain this, as a much larger clone is one base away. V gene TRBV6-2 or TRBV6-3 combines with J gene TRBJ2-1, with D unclear. This CDR3 comprises 14 residues. V lost 7 bases to trimming and J lost 12 bases, with 22 bases between them. Germline CDR1 MNHEY, CDR2 SVGEGT. The CDR3 DNA sequence: TGTGCCAGCACCCCTGGCAGGATCCCCCTTGGGCAGTTCTTC. Translating gives CASTPGRIPLGQFF.

The CDR3 spells CASIRQGGNTGELFF. DNA of the CDR3: TGTGCCAGTATTAGACAGGGTGGCAACACCGGGGAGCTGTTTTTT. The chain carries TRBV19 and TRBJ2-2; 7 nucleotides align to TRBD1. Trimming at V came to 7 bases and at J to 2 bases, leaving 7 bases not matched to a gene. In germline, CDR1 is LNHDA, CDR2 SQIVND (reference sequence). This CDR3 spans 15 amino acids.

This clonotype was seen many times. This chain connects TRBV27 to TRBJ2-1, with 7 bases that match TRBD2. The CDR3 is made up of 12 amino acids. After removal of 10 bases from V and 4 bases from J, the junction contained 4 bases not matched to a gene. Germline V gene data show CDR1 as MNHEY and CDR2 as SMNVEV (reference sequence). CDR3 loop: CATRLAYNEQFF. The CDR3 coding sequence is TGTGCCACCCGACTAGCTTACAATGAGCAGTTCTTC.

This chain links TRBV7-2 with TRBJ2-1, with D perhaps matching TRBD2 (6 bases). The V end lost 7 bases, the J end lost 5 bases, and 18 bases lay between the germline ends. CDR1 is SGHTA and CDR2 is FQGNSA in the germline V gene. There are 15 residues in the CDR3. For the CDR3, the DNA is TGTGCCAGCACTGTATGGGGAGGCAATCACAATGAGCAGTTCTTC. It yields the protein CASTVWGGNHNEQFF.

This clonotype showed up many times. The chain has TRBV30 and TRBJ1-5; D is possibly TRBD1 (6 bases). V dropped 1 base and J dropped 5 bases, with 9 bases sitting between them. CDR3 length equals 13 residues. The germline gives CDR1 GTSNPN, CDR2 SVGIG (reference sequence). The CDR3, as DNA: TGTGCCTGGAGTGAGGGGGTTGATCAGCCCCAGCATTTT. This sequence encodes CAWSEGVDQPQHF.

This clonotype was detected many times. The DNA for the CDR3 is TGCAGCGTGGGTCTCGGGTTGAGTACCTACAATGAGCAGTTCTTC. Translated, it gives CSVGLGLSTYNEQFF. The chain is built from TRBV29-1 and TRBJ2-1, with unresolved D. V lost 6 bases and J 2 bases, leaving 17 bases between the germline ends. The germline gives CDR1 SQVTM, CDR2 ANQGSEA. The CDR3 loop spans 15 amino acids.

V usage is TRBV7-2 and J usage is TRBJ1-4; no reliable D call. Trimming took 1 base from V and 3 from J, leaving 12 bases between them. Germline assignment: CDR1 SGHTA and CDR2 FQGNSA. The CDR3 runs to 16 residues. The CDR3 DNA is TGTGCCAGCAGCTTAGTGTCCGGGAACTCTAATGAAAAACTGTTTTTT. It specifies CASSLVSGNSNEKLFF. The full variable domain, in which reference TRBV7-2 and TRBJ1-4 provide the parts outside the CDR3, is GAGVSQSPSNKVTEKGKDVELRCDPISGHTALYWYRQSLGQGLEFLIYFQGNSAPDKSGLPSDRFSAERTGGSVSTLTIQRTQQEDSAVYLCASSLVSGNSNEKLFFGSGTQLSVL.

This clonotype has at least ten counts. The chain employs TRBV30 and TRBJ1-5, with D perhaps TRBD1 (6 bases). Germline V gene lookup returns CDR1 GTSNPN and CDR2 SVGIG (reference sequence). With 5 bases removed from V and 4 bases from J, the gap between germline ends came to 15 bases. The CDR3 is made up of 14 amino acids. The DNA of the CDR3 is TGTGCCTGGGGCCAGGGACAACAAAATCAGCCCCAGCATTTT. Its protein is CAWGQGQQNQPQHF.

There are many counts of this clonotype. This chain connects TRBV12-3 or TRBV12-4 to TRBJ2-5; 10 bases line up with TRBD2. The junction had 5 bases not matched to a gene; V was cut back by 7 bases and J by 3 bases. This CDR3 is 14 amino acids long. The CDR3 protein is CASNPSGSKETQYF. CDR3 nucleotide sequence: TGTGCCAGCAACCCTAGCGGGAGTAAAGAGACCCAGTACTTC.

The sample holds many counts of this clonotype. The chain combines TRBV27 with TRBJ2-5; perhaps TRBD1 as D (6 bases). This CDR3 is 13 amino acids long. The V gene lost 4 bases and the J gene lost 6 bases, with 12 bases spanning the gap. Germline V gene lookup returns CDR1 MNHEY and CDR2 SMNVEV (reference sequence). CDR3 protein: CASSSQGKQTQYF. For the CDR3, the DNA is TGTGCCAGCAGTTCTCAGGGGAAACAGACCCAGTACTTC.

This clonotype was detected many times. The chain uses TRBV7-8 and TRBJ2-3; maybe TRBD1 (5 bases). This CDR3 region has 15 residues. CDR1 is SGHVS and CDR2 is FQNEAQ in the germline V gene. V was trimmed by 6 bases and J by 3 bases, leaving 16 bases between them. The CDR3 loop is CASSSGWFRTDTQYF. The CDR3 DNA reads as TGTGCCAGCAGTTCAGGGTGGTTCAGGACAGATACGCAGTATTTT. The full variable domain, with the rest looked up from reference TRBV7-8 and TRBJ2-3, is GAGVSQSPRYKVAKRGQDVALRCDPISGHVSLFWYQQALGQGPEFLTYFQNEAQLDKSGLPSDRFFAERPEGSVSTLKIQRTQQEDSAVYLCASSSGWFRTDTQYFGPGTRLTVL.

Ten or more counts support this clonotype. The V call is TRBV20-1, the J call TRBJ1-5; weak D call: TRBD1 (5 bases). The V and J ends lost 5 bases and 3 bases respectively, with 14 bases between them. Germline-derived CDR1 and CDR2 are DFQATT and SNEGSKA (reference sequence). The CDR3 extends over 14 amino acids. Here the CDR3 DNA reads TGCAGTGCTCAGGAGGGGAGAAACAATCAGCCCCAGCATTTT. Encoded protein: CSAQEGRNNQPQHF.

At least ten counts were recorded for this clonotype. V usage is TRBV12-3 or TRBV12-4 and J usage is TRBJ2-3; 9 bases are shared with TRBD1. The CDR3 is made up of 14 amino acids. Germline trimming cut 6 bases from V and 3 bases from J; bases unmatched to any gene: 4. CDR3: CASSPGTGTDTQYF. The DNA of the CDR3 is TGTGCCAGCAGCCCCGGGACAGGGACAGATACGCAGTATTTT.

The genes are TRBV19 and TRBJ2-7; D possibly corresponds to TRBD2 (6 bases). This CDR3 is built from 15 residues. Looked up from germline, CDR1 is LNHDA and CDR2 is SQIVND (reference sequence). V lost 6 bases, J lost 4 bases, and 19 bases lay in between. The CDR3 loop is CASSPGRGGGYEQYF. DNA for the CDR3: TGTGCCAGTAGCCCGGGACGGGGAGGAGGGTACGAGCAGTACTTC.

This clonotype was detected many times. V gene TRBV12-3 or TRBV12-4 combines with J gene TRBJ1-4; unclear D gene. The CDR3 sequence is 12 residues long. Trimming stripped 4 bases from V and 8 bases from J, with 8 bases between. CDR3 amino acids: CASSSGPEKLFF. The CDR3 coding sequence is TGTGCCAGCAGTTCGGGCCCCGAAAAACTGTTTTTT.

This clonotype was counted at least ten times. The chain is built from TRBV9 and TRBJ1-2, with TRBD1 matching 12 bases. Per the germline V gene, CDR1 is SGDLS and CDR2 is YYNGEE. CDR3 length equals 17 residues. Trimming at V came to 4 bases and at J to 7 bases, leaving 14 bases not matched to a gene. CDR3 DNA: TGTGCCAGCAGCCCATCGAAAGGTCCGGGACAGGGGGCTGGCTACACCTTC. Translated, it gives CASSPSKGPGQGAGYTF.

This clonotype has ten or more counts. The V call is TRBV11-1, the J call TRBJ2-7; D is perhaps TRBD1 (6 bases). Deletions cut 5 bases from V and 1 base from J, with 15 bases between. The germline gives CDR1 SGHAT, CDR2 FQDESV (reference sequence). The CDR3 is 15 amino acids. CDR3 DNA sequence: TGTGCCAGCAGCCTTACAGGGTGGGGGTCCTACGAGCAGTACTTC. Translation gives CASSLTGWGSYEQYF. Filled out from reference TRBV11-1 and TRBJ2-7, the complete variable domain reads EAEVAQSPRYKITEKSQAVAFWCDPISGHATLYWYRQILGQGPELLVQFQDESVVDDSQLPKDRFSAERLKGVDSTLKIQPAELGDSAMYLCASSLTGWGSYEQYFGPGTRLTVT.